The rows below give T cell receptor beta chains drawn from one sample of a study of siplizumab effects on memory and regulatory T cells. The assay was immunoSEQ multiplex PCR, and TCRdb's table has in-frame clones only and misses some. The sample has 85,000 to 130,000 clones; approximately 94% are singletons. Material: Tregs sorted from blood. Receptors were obtained from a human donor in good health. Each CDR3 is given with its conserved first and last residue. Each record gives: clone size, D gene, V gene, J gene, CDR3 DNA, CDR3 protein. The D gene is left open where the match is weak. Only part of the rows carry a size: once, few, many, or a class if the clone is expanded.

-	-	TRBV30	TRBJ1-1	TGTGCCTGGAGTGTACTGGGCAACACTGAAGCTTTCTTT	CAWSVLGNTEAFF
-	-	TRBV27	TRBJ2-7	TGTGCCAGCAGTCTAGGCCTTAAGCCCCTGACCTCCGAGCAGTACTTC	CASSLGLKPLTSEQYF
-	-	TRBV2	TRBJ2-5	TGTGCCATTCTCACCCGGGACAAAAGAGAAGAGACCCAGTACTTC	CAILTRDKREETQYF
-	-	TRBV5-1	TRBJ1-1	TGCGCCAGCAGCTTTGGAGGTGCCTTCGACGGTGAAGCTTTCTTT	CASSFGGAFDGEAFF
-	TRBD1	TRBV30	TRBJ2-5	TGTGCCTGGAGTCGACAGGGATCGGAGACCCAGTACTTC	CAWSRQGSETQYF
-	-	TRBV7-2	TRBJ2-7	TGTGCCAGCAGCTTAGGCTGGTCCTACGAGCAGTACTTC	CASSLGWSYEQYF
-	-	TRBV27	TRBJ2-1	TGTGCCAGCAGTTTATCTATACAGGCTAGGGATGAGCAGTTCTTC	CASSLSIQARDEQFF
-	-	TRBV4-1	TRBJ2-7	TGCGCCAGCAGCCATGGAACAGGTTGGGGGTACGAGCAGTACTTC	CASSHGTGWGYEQYF
-	-	TRBV11-2	TRBJ1-4	TGTGCCAGCAGCCTTACGAGGGGTGGGGAAAAACTGTTTTTT	CASSLTRGGEKLFF
-	-	TRBV5-4	TRBJ1-2	TGTGCCAGCAGCGCAGGTACCTACTATGGCTACACCTTC	CASSAGTYYGYTF
few	-	TRBV7-8	TRBJ1-2	TGTGCCAGCAGCTTACAAGGAGCCTATGGCTACACCTTC	CASSLQGAYGYTF
-	TRBD2	TRBV4-2	TRBJ2-1	TGTGCCAGCAGCCAAGTTTTGACTAGCCAGACTTCCAATGAGCAGTTCTTC	CASSQVLTSQTSNEQFF
-	-	TRBV5-1	TRBJ2-3	TGCGCCAGCAGCTTGTCGAACAGGGTCGTGGATTTT	CASSLSNRVVDF
-	TRBD2	TRBV7-9	TRBJ2-7	TGTGCCAGCAGCGGAACCGGGAGGCGAAGCCATACCTACGAGCAGTACTTC	CASSGTGRRSHTYEQYF
-	TRBD2	TRBV5-6	TRBJ2-5	TGTGCCAGCACCGGCCGTGCTAGCGGGAATACGGGGACCCAGTACTTC	CASTGRASGNTGTQYF
-	-	TRBV6-5	TRBJ2-7	TGTGCCAGCAGTCAGGGCATCTACGAGCAGTACTTC	CASSQGIYEQYF
few	-	TRBV18	TRBJ1-4	TGTGCCAGCTCACCAACGGTAGGGTTTAGCAGGAATGAAAAACTGTTTTTT	CASSPTVGFSRNEKLFF
-	-	TRBV6-9	TRBJ1-6	TGTGCCAGCGGGGGCAACAGGGTAATTTTTGATTCACCCCTCCACTTT	CASGGNRVIFDSPLHF
-	TRBD1	TRBV7-2	TRBJ1-2	TGTGCCAGCAGCGTCGACAGGGGGCGCGGCTATGGCTACACCTTC	CASSVDRGRGYGYTF
-	TRBD2	TRBV10-3	TRBJ2-1	TGTGCCATCAGTGAGTATGGCGGGAGATATGAGCAGTTCTTC	CAISEYGGRYEQFF
-	TRBD2	TRBV2	TRBJ2-3	TGTGCCAGCAGTCTCATTACTAGCGGGATAGCAGATACGCAGTATTTT	CASSLITSGIADTQYF
-	-	TRBV27	TRBJ2-7	TGTGCCAGCAGTTTACGCCCGGATTCATACGAGCAGTACTTC	CASSLRPDSYEQYF
-	-	TRBV19	TRBJ2-3	TGTGCCAGTACCACCCTGCCTGGACAGCGATCCTTAAGCACAGATACGCAGTATTTT	CASTTLPGQRSLSTDTQYF
-	TRBD1	TRBV5-5	TRBJ1-5	TGTGCCAGCAGCACGACAGGGAGGGGTCAGCCCCAGCATTTT	CASSTTGRGQPQHF
-	TRBD1	TRBV11-2	TRBJ1-1	TGTGCCAGCATCCAGACAGGGTTCACTGAAGCTTTCTTT	CASIQTGFTEAFF
-	-	TRBV28	TRBJ2-1	TGTGCCAGCGGGGGGCAGACCCACACCCGCTCCTACAATGAGCAGTTCTTC	CASGGQTHTRSYNEQFF
-	-	TRBV6-6	TRBJ1-1	TGTGCCAGCAGTTACTCCCGGGGGCTGAACACTGAAGCTTTCTTT	CASSYSRGLNTEAFF
-	-	TRBV2	TRBJ1-1	TGTGCCAGCATGGCCTCACAGAACACTGAAGCTTTCTTT	CASMASQNTEAFF
-	-	TRBV5-1	TRBJ1-3	TGCGCCAGCAGCTTGGCGTCAGGGCCAGGAAACACCATATATTTT	CASSLASGPGNTIYF
-	-	TRBV28	TRBJ2-7	TGTGCCAGCCGTTTGGGGGTCTCCTACGAGCAGTACTTC	CASRLGVSYEQYF
-	-	TRBV7-6	TRBJ1-3	TGTGCCAGCAGCCATGGAGGGACTGGAAACACCATATATTTT	CASSHGGTGNTIYF
-	-	TRBV7-9	TRBJ2-5	TGTGCCAGCAGCTTAGGGGCTGGCTGGGAGACCCAGTACTTC	CASSLGAGWETQYF
-	-	TRBV2	TRBJ1-2	TGTGCCAGCAGGGGTGGGGGCGCAGATGGCTACACCTTC	CASRGGGADGYTF
-	TRBD1	TRBV30	TRBJ2-4	TGTGCCTGGAGTGTACAGGGGCGCGTGAGGGCCAAAAACATTCAGTACTTC	CAWSVQGRVRAKNIQYF
-	-	TRBV6-6	TRBJ2-7	TGTGCCAGCAGTTACCTGGTGACTCCGACGCCCTACGAGCAGTACTTC	CASSYLVTPTPYEQYF
-	-	TRBV6-4	TRBJ1-2	TGTGCCAGCAGTGACAACTATGGCTACACCTTC	CASSDNYGYTF
-	-	TRBV29-1	TRBJ1-2	TGCAGCGTTGTTATCGATGGCTACACCTTC	CSVVIDGYTF
-	-	TRBV2	TRBJ1-4	TGTGCCAGCATCCCGTGGCTACACCTGGGCAGGACAACTAATGAAAAACTGTTTTTT	CASIPWLHLGRTTNEKLFF
-	-	TRBV28	TRBJ1-5	TGTGCCAGCAGTTTATGGAGGCGGGGGTTAAGCAATCAGCCCCAGCATTTT	CASSLWRRGLSNQPQHF
-	-	TRBV14	TRBJ1-6	TGTGCCAGCAGCCTGGGCGGGGGGCTCGGCTCACCCCTCCACTTT	CASSLGGGLGSPLHF